Listed here are 27 T cell receptor beta chains from one sample, sequenced in a study of T cell responses to AZD1222 COVID-19 vaccine. Sequencing was performed with immunoSEQ multiplex PCR; in TCRdb, only in-frame clones are kept and a portion is missing. The sample contains fewer than 130,000 clones, around 90% of which appear only once. The sequencing used peripheral blood, collected 28 days after the second AZD1222 dose. The receptors were gathered from an adult who received the AZD1222 COVID-19 vaccine.

The CDR3 DNA reads TGTGCCATTAGGGGGGTTTCGAACACCGGGGAGCTGTTTTTT. It is translated as CAIRGVSNTGELFF. V and J are TRBV19 and TRBJ2-2; D may match TRBD1 or TRBD2 (6 bases each). The CDR3 has 14 amino acids. Looked up from germline, CDR1 is LNHDA and CDR2 is SQIVND (reference sequence). The V end was cut by 10 bases, the J end by 0 bases, with 12 bases between. Full variable domain (rest looked up from reference TRBV19 and TRBJ2-2): DGGITQSPKYLFRKEGQNVTLSCEQNLNHDAMYWYRQDPGQGLRLIYYSQIVNDFQKGDIAEGYSVSREKKESFPLTVTSAQKNPTAFYLCAIRGVSNTGELFFGEGSRLTVL.

This chain connects TRBV11-2 to TRBJ1-2; no firm D call. Trimming removed 5 bases at V and 8 bases at J, with 15 bases between. Germline V lookup: CDR1 SGHAT, CDR2 FQNNGV. The CDR3 runs to 13 residues. Here the CDR3 DNA reads TGTGCCAGCAGCCCCGTCGAAGCAGTCGGCTACACCTTC. Its translation: CASSPVEAVGYTF.

This clone has only one observation. This sequence joins TRBV5-1 and TRBJ1-2; 9 bases are a match to TRBD1. The CDR3 spans 16 residues. The junction had 9 bases not matched to a gene; V was cut back by 0 bases and J by 6 bases. Germline V gene sequence: CDR1 SGHRS, CDR2 YFSETQ. The CDR3 nucleotides are TGCGCCAGCAGCTTGGGACAGGGGGGATCCTGGGATGGCTACACCTTC. Translation: CASSLGQGGSWDGYTF. Filled out from reference TRBV5-1 and TRBJ1-2, the complete variable domain reads KAGVTQTPRYLIKTRGQQVTLSCSPISGHRSVSWYQQTPGQGLQFLFEYFSETQRNKGNFPGRFSGRQFSNSRSEMNVSTLELGDSALYLCASSLGQGGSWDGYTFGSGTRLTVV.

V is TRBV2 and J is TRBJ2-1, with a possible D match to TRBD2 (6 bases). Trimming shortened V by 7 bases and J by 8 bases, and 18 bases separated the two germline ends. The CDR3 is made up of 14 amino acids. Germline-derived CDR1 and CDR2 are SNHLY and FYNNEI. The CDR3 spells CASTEGGRGHEQFF. The CDR3 nucleotides are TGTGCCAGCACGGAGGGTGGGCGGGGCCATGAGCAGTTCTTC.

The CDR3 DNA reads as TGTGCCAGCAGCTTGGCCGGCTTACTAGCAGGCAATGAGCAGTTCTTC. It specifies CASSLAGLLAGNEQFF. V usage is TRBV5-4 and J usage is TRBJ2-1, with D maybe TRBD2 (6 bases). V was clipped by 0 bases and J by 6 bases, with 16 bases between them. CDR1 and CDR2 (germline): SGHNT, YYREEE (reference sequence). The CDR3 runs to 16 residues.

The CDR3 protein is CSVQGVDYGYTF. The CDR3, as DNA: TGCAGCGTCCAGGGGGTGGACTATGGCTACACCTTC. This sequence joins TRBV29-1 and TRBJ1-2, with 7 bases identical to TRBD1. The CDR3 spans 12 residues. The germline gives CDR1 SQVTM, CDR2 ANQGSEA. The J segment lost 3 bases and the V segment lost 6 bases, leaving 4 bases of the junction unmatched.

The V gene is TRBV30, the J gene TRBJ2-1, with TRBD2 matching over 9 bases. The CDR3 totals 17 residues. The junction had 9 bases not matched to a gene; V was cut back by 0 bases and J by 3 bases. Germline V gives CDR1 GTSNPN, CDR2 SVGIG (reference sequence). The CDR3 protein is CAWSVAGGFRVYNEQFF. CDR3 sequence (DNA): TGTGCCTGGAGTGTAGCGGGAGGCTTCAGGGTCTACAATGAGCAGTTCTTC.

The CDR3 here is CASSQPGQGSDTQYF. The CDR3 nucleotides are TGCGCCAGCAGCCAGCCGGGACAAGGATCAGATACGCAGTATTTT. V gene TRBV4-1 combines with J gene TRBJ2-3, with TRBD1 as a possible D gene (6 bases). The V and J ends lost 3 bases and 4 bases respectively, with 14 bases between them. Germline V CDR1 and CDR2: MGHRA, YSYEKL. The CDR3 runs 15 residues.

V gene TRBV7-2 combines with J gene TRBJ2-4; TRBD1 might be the D (5 bases). The CDR3 contains 15 residues. The V end lost 6 bases, the J end lost 0 bases, and 12 bases lay between the germline ends. Germline CDR1 reads SGHTA; CDR2 reads FQGNSA. For the CDR3, the DNA is TGTGCCAGCAGGCGACAGACCCTAGCCAAAAACATTCAGTACTTC. It is translated as CASRRQTLAKNIQYF.

This clone appeared once. The CDR3 here is CASSFGTSGGAVGDTQYF. CDR3 nucleotide sequence: TGTGCCAGCAGCTTTGGGACTAGCGGGGGGGCGGTCGGAGATACGCAGTATTTT. J is TRBJ2-3 and V is TRBV11-2, with 16 bases aligning to TRBD2. The germline V gene encodes CDR1 SGHAT and CDR2 FQNNGV. V trimming: 3 bases; J trimming: 5 bases; junction bases outside the gene matches: 8. This CDR3 contains 18 residues.

CDR3 loop: CASSLLGVVWETQYF. The CDR3 nucleotides are TGCGCCAGCAGCTTGTTGGGGGTTGTTTGGGAGACCCAGTACTTC. The V gene is TRBV5-1, the J gene TRBJ2-5; D is perhaps TRBD1 or TRBD2 (5 bases each). Germline V gives CDR1 SGHRS, CDR2 YFSETQ. The CDR3 runs to 15 residues. Trimming cost V 1 base and J 5 bases, with 15 bases left between them.

The genes are TRBV3-1 (or the pseudogene TRBV3-2) and TRBJ1-5; TRBD1 matches 9 bases. This CDR3 is built from 18 residues. Germline assignment: CDR1 LGHDT and CDR2 YNNKEL (reference sequence). Unmatched junction bases numbered 8, after V lost 1 base and J lost 1 base. The CDR3 is CASSQGTGGAGSNQPQHF. The DNA for the CDR3 is TGTGCCAGCAGCCAAGGAACAGGGGGCGCGGGAAGCAATCAGCCCCAGCATTTT.

V and J are TRBV5-6 and TRBJ2-7; possibly TRBD1 for D (5 bases). Germline V lookup: CDR1 SGHDT, CDR2 YYEEEE. Deletions cut 0 bases from V and 5 bases from J, with 12 bases between. This CDR3 spans 14 amino acids. CDR3 residues: CASSLGGHFDEQYF. The CDR3 bases are TGTGCCAGCAGCTTGGGAGGACACTTCGACGAGCAGTACTTC.

The chain joins TRBV13 to TRBJ1-3; TRBD1 aligns across 7 bases. V was clipped by 5 bases and J by 0 bases; unmatched bases: 4. From germline, CDR1 is PRHDT and CDR2 FYEKMQ (reference sequence). There are 15 residues in the CDR3. CDR3 in amino acids: CASSRQGISGNTIYF. The CDR3 coding sequence is TGTGCCAGCAGCCGACAGGGTATCTCTGGAAACACCATATATTTT.

The chain recombines TRBV18 with TRBJ1-2, with TRBD1 matching over 7 bases. CDR3 length: 16 residues. Germline loops: CDR1 KGHSH, CDR2 LQKENI. V lost 6 bases to trimming and J lost 8 bases; unmatched junction nucleotides: 18. This chain's CDR3 is CASSLTRDSGLEGYTF. CDR3 coding DNA: TGTGCCAGCTCCCTCACCCGGGACAGCGGTCTAGAGGGCTACACCTTC.

The chain uses TRBV10-3 and TRBJ1-5; D is possibly TRBD1 (6 bases). Deletions cut 4 bases from V and 10 bases from J, with 14 bases between. This CDR3 has 13 amino acids. Germline V CDR1 and CDR2: ENHRY, SYGVKD. This CDR3 reads CAISVGGGNPQHF. CDR3 bases: TGTGCCATCAGTGTGGGAGGGGGGAATCCCCAGCATTTT.

This clone appeared a single time. The rearrangement uses TRBV11-2 and TRBJ1-4; 8 bases are shared with TRBD1. The germline V gene encodes CDR1 SGHAT and CDR2 FQNNGV. The CDR3 has 15 residues. The V segment lost 4 bases and the J segment 6 bases; nucleotides outside the gene matches: 7. CDR3 protein: CASSSRTGLHEKLFF. CDR3 nucleotides: TGTGCCAGCAGCTCGCGGACAGGGCTTCATGAAAAACTGTTTTTT. Complete variable domain (other parts from reference TRBV11-2 and TRBJ1-4): EAGVAQSPRYKIIEKRQSVAFWCNPISGHATLYWYQQILGQGPKLLIQFQNNGVVDDSQLPKDRFSAERLKGVDSTLKIQPAKLEDSAVYLCASSSRTGLHEKLFFGSGTQLSVL.

This clone was observed once. The chain uses TRBV7-2 and TRBJ1-2, with a tentative D call TRBD1 (5 bases). CDR1 and CDR2 from the germline V gene are SGHTA and FQGNSA. V was trimmed by 7 bases and J by 4 bases, leaving 19 bases between them. CDR3 length: 15 amino acids. The CDR3 bases are TGTGCCAGCACCCCCCCGCCTAGGGGAACCTATGGCTACACCTTC. It yields the protein CASTPPPRGTYGYTF.

The chain carries TRBV19 and TRBJ2-7; TRBD1 agrees at 9 bases. This CDR3 comprises 16 residues. Per the germline V gene, CDR1 is LNHDA and CDR2 is SQIVND (reference sequence). Germline trimming cut 4 bases from V and 2 bases from J; bases unmatched to any gene: 9. The CDR3 protein is CASSTQGTGRPYEQYF. The CDR3 DNA is TGTGCCAGTAGTACCCAGGGGACAGGGCGCCCCTACGAGCAGTACTTC.

The genes are TRBV11-1 and TRBJ1-6; the D gene is possibly TRBD1 (5 bases). The germline V gene has CDR1 SGHAT and CDR2 FQDESV (reference sequence). V dropped 5 bases and J dropped 8 bases, with 16 bases sitting between them. CDR3 length: 15 amino acids. This CDR3 is CASSPRGASDSPLHF. CDR3 DNA sequence: TGTGCCAGCAGCCCCCGCGGGGCATCGGATTCACCCCTCCACTTT.

The chain has TRBV7-8 and TRBJ1-2; D gene ambiguous. The V end lost 5 bases, the J end lost 4 bases, and 17 bases lay between the germline ends. This CDR3 contains 15 residues. CDR1 SGHVS and CDR2 FQNEAQ come from the germline V gene. The CDR3 region is CASSPVGPGVYGYTF. CDR3 DNA sequence: TGTGCCAGCAGCCCCGTGGGCCCCGGCGTCTATGGCTACACCTTC.

This chain uses TRBV18 with TRBJ2-3; D unclear. Trimming pared 3 bases from V and 4 bases from J, leaving 8 bases between. Germline V gene sequence: CDR1 KGHSH, CDR2 LQKENI. The CDR3 is 13 residues long. The CDR3 here is CASSPGIADTQYF. CDR3 in DNA: TGTGCCAGCTCACCGGGTATTGCAGATACGCAGTATTTT.

The V call is TRBV28, the J call TRBJ1-1; D unclear. The CDR3 sequence is 13 residues long. Germline V gives CDR1 MDHEN, CDR2 SYDVKM. Trimming cost V 7 bases and J 0 bases, with 9 bases left between them. CDR3 bases: TGTGCCAGCAATTGGGTGCTGAACACTGAAGCTTTCTTT. Amino acid sequence: CASNWVLNTEAFF.

V is TRBV7-2 and J is TRBJ2-3, with TRBD2 identical over 7 bases. This CDR3 is 16 amino acids long. Germline V gene data show CDR1 as SGHTA and CDR2 as FQGNSA. Unmatched junction bases numbered 12, after V lost 6 bases and J lost 3 bases. CDR3 protein: CASRLGEGISTDTQYF. Here the CDR3 DNA reads TGTGCCAGCAGGCTCGGGGAGGGTATTAGTACAGATACGCAGTATTTT.

The chain joins TRBV6-1 to TRBJ1-6; 10 positions agree with TRBD1. The length of the CDR3 is 16 residues. CDR1 and CDR2 from the germline V gene are MNHNS and SASEGT. Trimming took 4 bases from V and 7 from J; bases not matched to a gene: 7. The CDR3 sequence: CASSGGTGVFNSPLHF. The CDR3 bases are TGTGCCAGCAGTGGGGGGACAGGGGTTTTCAATTCACCCCTCCACTTT.

This chain connects TRBV24-1 to TRBJ2-1; 9 nucleotides match TRBD2. J lost 9 bases, V lost 2 bases, and 10 bases had no gene match. The CDR3 is made up of 16 amino acids. Germline lookup yields CDR1 KGHDR and CDR2 SFDVKD. The CDR3 nucleotides read TGTGCCACCAGTGATTCTCTAGCGGGGCCACGCGGTGAGCAGTTCTTC. This sequence encodes CATSDSLAGPRGEQFF.

The chain couples TRBV6-6 to TRBJ2-5; TRBD2 matches 16 bases. The germline V gene has CDR1 MNHNY and CDR2 SVGAGI (reference sequence). J was trimmed by 1 base and V by 5 bases; bases with no gene match: 7. The CDR3 has 18 residues. The CDR3 region is CASSLTGTSGGAQETQYF. The CDR3 region has the DNA TGTGCCAGCAGTCTCACCGGGACTAGCGGGGGGGCCCAAGAGACCCAGTACTTC.